Listed below are T cell receptor beta chains from one sample, sequenced in a study of post-analysis software for immune sequencing data. TCRdb itself ran the PCR reads through MiXCR, one entry per CDR3 protein. The sample lists 750,000 to 950,000 distinct CDR3 sequences, more than 45% seen once, with 4.9% in the top ten. The source material was blood. Receptors were obtained from a girl aged 5-17 years with multiple sclerosis. CDR3s include the opening cysteine and the closing phenylalanine or tryptophan. D genes are given only for firm matches. Not all rows give a size; the values are once, few, many and, for expanded clones, a class.

TRBV29-1	TRBJ2-5	.	many	CSLRQQETQYF	TGCAGCCTACGACAGCAAGAGACCCAGTACTTC
TRBV7-9	TRBJ2-7	TRBD2	few	CASSLTSEQGYEQYF	TGTGCCAGCAGCCTGACTAGCGAACAAGGCTACGAGCAGTACTTC
TRBV4-1	TRBJ2-6	.	once	CASSQLDLVPGANVLTF	TGCGCCAGCAGCCAGCTGGACCTGGTCCCTGGGGCCAACGTCCTGACTTTC
TRBV6-2/TRBV6-3	TRBJ1-2	.	.	CASSWNGGYGYTF	TGTGCCAGCAGTTGGAATGGGGGCTATGGCTACACCTTC
TRBV29-1	TRBJ1-5	.	.	CSVQEGDQPQHF	TGCAGCGTCCAAGAGGGCGACCAGCCCCAGCATTTT
TRBV4-1	TRBJ2-3	.	.	CASSLGAWTSTDTQYF	TGCGCCAGCAGCCTGGGAGCCTGGACTAGCACAGATACGCAGTATTTT
TRBV12-3/TRBV12-4	TRBJ1-1	.	.	CASTPRPSWGTEAFF	TGTGCCAGCACCCCCCGACCCTCCTGGGGGACTGAAGCTTTCTTT
TRBV12-3/TRBV12-4	TRBJ2-1	.	.	CAIQPNRGGEQFF	TGTGCCATCCAACCCAACAGGGGAGGAGAGCAGTTCTTC
TRBV12-3/TRBV12-4	TRBJ2-5	.	.	CASSSIGGETQYF	TGTGCCAGCAGTTCCATTGGTGGGGAGACCCAGTACTTC
TRBV28	TRBJ2-7	.	.	CASSFGWDLGEQYF	TGTGCCAGCAGTTTTGGGTGGGACCTGGGCGAGCAGTACTTC
TRBV7-9	TRBJ2-7	.	few	CASSLGGQEYEQYF	TGTGCCAGCAGCTTAGGTGGGCAGGAGTACGAGCAGTACTTC
TRBV3-1	TRBJ2-1	.	.	CASSRTWTKTSYNEQFF	TGTGCCAGCAGCAGAACATGGACCAAGACTTCCTACAATGAGCAGTTCTTC
TRBV30	TRBJ1-5	.	few	CAWSPPDRRNQPQHF	TGTGCCTGGAGCCCTCCCGACAGGAGAAATCAGCCCCAGCATTTT
TRBV12-3/TRBV12-4	TRBJ2-3	TRBD2	.	CASSSQLERGADTQYF	TGTGCCAGCAGTTCCCAACTCGAGCGGGGCGCAGATACGCAGTATTTT
TRBV5-1	TRBJ2-7	TRBD1	.	CASSPGQGLGDEQYF	TGCGCCAGCAGCCCCGGACAGGGACTGGGGGACGAGCAGTACTTC
TRBV29-1	TRBJ1-2	.	few	CSVELQGSGYTF	TGCAGCGTTGAGTTGCAGGGCAGCGGCTACACCTTC
TRBV12-3/TRBV12-4	TRBJ2-1	.	.	CASSPVRDEQFF	TGTGCCAGCAGTCCCGTTCGGGATGAGCAGTTCTTC
TRBV20-1	TRBJ1-5	.	.	CSARQSGTGNQPQHF	TGCAGTGCTAGACAGTCCGGGACCGGCAATCAGCCCCAGCATTTT
TRBV7-9	TRBJ1-2	.	few	CASSLGPSANYGYTF	TGTGCCAGCAGCTTGGGTCCTTCCGCCAACTATGGCTACACCTTC
TRBV6-2/TRBV6-3	TRBJ2-7	.	.	CASSITGSYEQYF	TGTGCCAGCAGTATTACAGGCTCCTACGAGCAGTACTTC
TRBV6-6	TRBJ1-2	.	.	CASGSLLGYTF	TGTGCCAGCGGTTCTTTATTGGGCTACACCTTC
TRBV5-1	TRBJ2-7	.	.	CASSDPQGSYEQYF	TGCGCCAGCAGCGACCCGCAGGGCTCCTACGAGCAGTACTTC
TRBV29-1	TRBJ2-1	TRBD1	few	CSVVGGQGYNEQFF	TGCAGCGTAGTGGGGGGACAGGGATACAATGAGCAGTTCTTC
TRBV4-3	TRBJ2-1	TRBD1	few	CASSQAYRGLNEQFF	TGCGCCAGCAGCCAAGCTTACAGGGGGCTTAATGAGCAGTTCTTC
TRBV7-9	TRBJ2-6	.	.	CASSFLPAISGANVLTF	TGTGCCAGCAGCTTCCTACCGGCAATCTCTGGGGCCAACGTCCTGACTTTC
TRBV20-1	TRBJ2-5	.	.	CSALSALQETQYF	TGCAGTGCTCTGAGCGCCCTCCAAGAGACCCAGTACTTC
TRBV6-5	TRBJ2-1	TRBD2	.	CASSYRREPDNEQFF	TGTGCCAGCAGTTACAGGCGGGAGCCGGACAATGAGCAGTTCTTC
TRBV10-1	TRBJ2-1	.	.	CASSEGASPLNNEQFF	TGCGCCAGCAGTGAGGGGGCCTCCCCCCTAAACAATGAGCAGTTCTTC